This T cell receptor (beta chain) appears in the sequencing data of a study of vaccination effects on CD4 cells after COVID-19. The overall study: Ahead of sequencing, the ViraFEST assay grew antigen-specific CD4+ T cells using viral peptide pools. Culturing of around 1.9 million PBMC per well took place with around 9.4 IU/ml IL-2 and around 10 ug/ml peptides.

The germline CDR1 and CDR2 sequences are MNHEY and SVGAGI. Trimming cost V 7 bases and J 0 bases; bases outside gene matches: 3. The CDR3 runs to 14 residues. A note on this clone: The antigen remains undetermined.

Clones were read by immunoSEQ multiplex PCR, and TCRdb kept only the in-frame ones, dropping some. The sample yields around 45,000 clones, 75% to 80% seen once. The culture ran for around ten days before CD4+ T cells were isolated. The sequences come from CD4+ T cells from PBMCs cultured without peptide, collected before COVID-19 vaccination. This TCR came from a human donor who had a prior SARS-CoV-2 infection. The chain recombines TRBV6-5 with TRBJ2-3; 8 bases map to TRBD1. The CDR3 DNA reads TGTGCCAGCATAGACAGGGGCAGCACAGATACGCAGTATTTT. This encodes CASIDRGSTDTQYF.